Described below is a single T cell receptor (beta chain) sequence and its context. Its antigen is still unknown. The germline V gene has CDR1 SGHAT and CDR2 FQNNGV. J was trimmed by 11 bases and V by 4 bases; bases with no gene match: 18. This CDR3 contains 16 residues. This sample is part of a study of cytomegalovirus exposure and HLA in healthy donors. Study-wide results and limits: Generally TCR sequences proved uncommon, though certain public TCRs appeared in numerous donors. CMV antigen specificity was confirmed in vitro for a few CMV-associated chains. The authors enumerated some 160 TCR beta chains as linked to cytomegalovirus.

The study drew the donors from its approximately 110-subject validation cohort, separate from the roughly 700-subject first cohort. The protocol was immunoSEQ multiplex PCR, while the TCRdb copy is restricted to in-frame clones and leaves out a portion. The sample comprises 200,000 to 250,000 clones, about 86% of which are singletons, and 2.6% rests with the top ten. V gene TRBV11-2 combines with J gene TRBJ1-2; 8 bases are a match to TRBD1. Sequenced material: PBMCs. The clonotype comes from a man younger than 35 in good health and CMV-seronegative. CDR3 protein: CASSSPPWTGPQTYTF. DNA of the CDR3: TGTGCCAGCAGCTCCCCGCCGTGGACAGGGCCCCAAACGTACACCTTC.